The clone carrying this TCR beta chain has only a few counts. This CDR3 is built from 13 residues. Trimming left V 5 bases short and J 6 bases short, with 13 bases between. Per germline, CDR1 SGHAT and CDR2 FQNNGV. These data originate in a study of regulatory T cells in long-lasting Graves disease. This sample's time point: persistent/refractory GD, antithyroid drugs over 5 years with positive TRAb. TCR sequences were obtained from RNA taken from PBMCs. Building the TCR beta libraries relied on iRepertoire HTBI primers, and CDR3 regions underwent Arm-PCR. A single record per CDR3 protein comes from TCRdb applying MiXCR to the multiplex PCR reads. The sample lists 650,000 to 850,000 distinct CDR3 sequences; approximately 31% were seen once.

The sequence was collected from a female donor with Graves disease. The chain combines TRBV11-2 with TRBJ1-2; no reliable D call. Sequencing was performed on peripheral blood mononuclear cells (PBMCs), taken when the disease was refractory, from a patient treated with antithyroid drugs. Here the CDR3 reads CASSPLRTDGYTF. In nucleotides, the CDR3 is TGTGCCAGCAGCCCCCTCAGGACCGATGGCTACACCTTC.